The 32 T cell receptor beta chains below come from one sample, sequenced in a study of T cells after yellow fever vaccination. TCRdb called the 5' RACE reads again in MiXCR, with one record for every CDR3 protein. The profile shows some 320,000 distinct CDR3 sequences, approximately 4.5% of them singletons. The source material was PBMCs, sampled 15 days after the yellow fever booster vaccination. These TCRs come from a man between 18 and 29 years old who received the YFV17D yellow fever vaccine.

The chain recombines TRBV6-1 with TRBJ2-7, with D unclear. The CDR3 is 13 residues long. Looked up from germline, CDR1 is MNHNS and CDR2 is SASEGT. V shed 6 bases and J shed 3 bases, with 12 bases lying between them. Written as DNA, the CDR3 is TGTGCCAGCAGCGCGGACGAAGACTACGAGCAGTACGTC. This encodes CASSADEDYEQYV.

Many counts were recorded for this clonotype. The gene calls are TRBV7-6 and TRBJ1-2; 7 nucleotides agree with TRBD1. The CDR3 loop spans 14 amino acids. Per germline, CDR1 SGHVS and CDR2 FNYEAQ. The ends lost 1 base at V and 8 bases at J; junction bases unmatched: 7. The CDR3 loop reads CASSLDRTGEGYTF. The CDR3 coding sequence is TGTGCCAGCAGCTTAGACCGGACAGGAGAGGGCTACACCTTC.

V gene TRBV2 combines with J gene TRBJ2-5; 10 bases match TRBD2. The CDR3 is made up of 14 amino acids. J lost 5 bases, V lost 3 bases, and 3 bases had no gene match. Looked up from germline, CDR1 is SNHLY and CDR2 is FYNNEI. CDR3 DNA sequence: TGTGCCAGCAGTGAGACTAGCGGGTTTGAGACCCAGTACTTC. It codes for CASSETSGFETQYF.

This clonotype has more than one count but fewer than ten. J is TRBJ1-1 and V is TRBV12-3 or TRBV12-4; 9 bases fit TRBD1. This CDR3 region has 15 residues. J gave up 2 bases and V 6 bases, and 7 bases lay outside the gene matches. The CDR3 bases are TGTGCCAGCAGAAGTACAGGGGGCATAAACACTGAAGCTTTCTTT. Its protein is CASRSTGGINTEAFF.

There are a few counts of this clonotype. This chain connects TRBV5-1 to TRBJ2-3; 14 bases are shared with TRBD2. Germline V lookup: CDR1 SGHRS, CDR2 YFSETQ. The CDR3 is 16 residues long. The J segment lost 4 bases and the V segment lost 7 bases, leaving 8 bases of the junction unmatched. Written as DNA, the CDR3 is TGCGCCAGCCGCGGACTAGCGGGGGGTTTGGCAGATACGCAGTATTTT. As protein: CASRGLAGGLADTQYF.

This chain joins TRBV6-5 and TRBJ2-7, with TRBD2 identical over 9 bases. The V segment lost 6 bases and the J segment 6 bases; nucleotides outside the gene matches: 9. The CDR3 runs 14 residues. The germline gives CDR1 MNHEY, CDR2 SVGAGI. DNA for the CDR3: TGTGCCAGCAGCCCTACTAGCGGGTGGGGCGAGCAGTACTTC. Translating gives CASSPTSGWGEQYF.

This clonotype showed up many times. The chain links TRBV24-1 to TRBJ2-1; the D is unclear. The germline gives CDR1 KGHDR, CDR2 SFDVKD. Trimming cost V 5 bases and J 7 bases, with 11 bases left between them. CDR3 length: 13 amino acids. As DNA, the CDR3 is TGTGCCACCAGTGCTTCCCTGGGGAATGAGCAGTTCTTC. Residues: CATSASLGNEQFF.

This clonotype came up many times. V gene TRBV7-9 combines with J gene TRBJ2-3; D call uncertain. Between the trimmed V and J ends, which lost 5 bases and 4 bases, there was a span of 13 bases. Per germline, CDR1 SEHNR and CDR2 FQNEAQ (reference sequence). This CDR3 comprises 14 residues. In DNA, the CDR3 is TGTGCCAGCAGCGCCTCAGCTGGGGCAGATACGCAGTATTTT. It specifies CASSASAGADTQYF.

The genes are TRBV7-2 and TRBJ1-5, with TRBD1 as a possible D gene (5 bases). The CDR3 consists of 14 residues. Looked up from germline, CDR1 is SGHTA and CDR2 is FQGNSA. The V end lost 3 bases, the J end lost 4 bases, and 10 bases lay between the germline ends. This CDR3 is CASSFLGRNQPQHF. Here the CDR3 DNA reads TGTGCCAGCAGCTTCTTGGGGCGGAATCAGCCCCAGCATTTT.

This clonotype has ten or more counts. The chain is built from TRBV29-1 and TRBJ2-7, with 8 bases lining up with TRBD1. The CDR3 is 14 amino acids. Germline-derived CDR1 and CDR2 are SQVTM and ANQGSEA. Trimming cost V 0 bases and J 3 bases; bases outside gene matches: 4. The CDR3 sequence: CSVEEGTGGYEQYF. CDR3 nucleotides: TGCAGCGTTGAAGAGGGTACAGGGGGCTACGAGCAGTACTTC.

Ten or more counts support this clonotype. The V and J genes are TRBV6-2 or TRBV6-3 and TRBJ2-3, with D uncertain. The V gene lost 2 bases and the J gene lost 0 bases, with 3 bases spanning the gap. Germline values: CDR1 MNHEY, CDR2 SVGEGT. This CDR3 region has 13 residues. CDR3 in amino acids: CASSYRSTDTQYF. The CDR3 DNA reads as TGTGCCAGCAGTTACAGGAGCACAGATACGCAGTATTTT.

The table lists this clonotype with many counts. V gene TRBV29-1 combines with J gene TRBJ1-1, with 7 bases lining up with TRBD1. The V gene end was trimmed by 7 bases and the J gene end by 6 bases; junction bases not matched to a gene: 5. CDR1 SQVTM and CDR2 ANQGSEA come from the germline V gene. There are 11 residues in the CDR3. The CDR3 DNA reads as TGCAGCGCCAACAGGGGACCTGAAGCTTTCTTT. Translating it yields CSANRGPEAFF.

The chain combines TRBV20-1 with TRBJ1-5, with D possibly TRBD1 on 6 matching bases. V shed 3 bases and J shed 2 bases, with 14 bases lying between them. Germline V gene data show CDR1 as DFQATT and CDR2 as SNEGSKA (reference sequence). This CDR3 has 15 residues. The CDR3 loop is CSARGVGGRNQPQHF. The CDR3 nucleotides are TGCAGTGCTAGGGGTGTTGGGGGGCGCAATCAGCCCCAGCATTTT.

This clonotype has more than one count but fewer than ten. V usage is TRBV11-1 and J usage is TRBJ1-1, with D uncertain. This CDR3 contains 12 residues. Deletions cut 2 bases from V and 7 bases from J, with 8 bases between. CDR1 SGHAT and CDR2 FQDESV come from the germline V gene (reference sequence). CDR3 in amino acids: CASSLNRDEAFF. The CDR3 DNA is TGTGCCAGCAGCTTAAATAGGGATGAAGCTTTCTTT.

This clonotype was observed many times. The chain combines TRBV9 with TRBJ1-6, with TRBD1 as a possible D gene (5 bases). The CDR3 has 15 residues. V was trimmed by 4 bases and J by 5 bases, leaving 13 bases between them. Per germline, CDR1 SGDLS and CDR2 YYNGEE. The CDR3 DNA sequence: TGTGCCAGCAGCCCAGGAGGGGTCCATAATTCACCCCTCCACTTT. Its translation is CASSPGGVHNSPLHF.

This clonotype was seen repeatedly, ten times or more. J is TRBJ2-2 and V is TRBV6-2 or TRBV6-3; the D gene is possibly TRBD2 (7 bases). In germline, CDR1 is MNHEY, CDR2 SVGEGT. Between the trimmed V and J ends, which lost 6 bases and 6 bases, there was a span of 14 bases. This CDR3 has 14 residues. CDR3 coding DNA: TGTGCCAGCAGCCCCAACGGGGGGCCCGGGGAGCTGTTTTTT. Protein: CASSPNGGPGELFF.

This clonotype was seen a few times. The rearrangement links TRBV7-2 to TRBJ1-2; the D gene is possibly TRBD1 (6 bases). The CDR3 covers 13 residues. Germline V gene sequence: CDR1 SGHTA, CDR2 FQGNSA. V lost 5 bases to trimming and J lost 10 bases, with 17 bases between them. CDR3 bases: TGTGCCAGCAGCCCTCGACGACAGGCGGCCTACACCTTC. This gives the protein CASSPRRQAAYTF.

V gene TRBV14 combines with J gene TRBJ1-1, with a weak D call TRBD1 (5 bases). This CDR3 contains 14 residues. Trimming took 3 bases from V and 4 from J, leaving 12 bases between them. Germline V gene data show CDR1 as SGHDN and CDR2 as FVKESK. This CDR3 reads CASSHPGLGTEAFF. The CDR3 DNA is TGTGCCAGCAGCCATCCGGGACTGGGCACTGAAGCTTTCTTT.

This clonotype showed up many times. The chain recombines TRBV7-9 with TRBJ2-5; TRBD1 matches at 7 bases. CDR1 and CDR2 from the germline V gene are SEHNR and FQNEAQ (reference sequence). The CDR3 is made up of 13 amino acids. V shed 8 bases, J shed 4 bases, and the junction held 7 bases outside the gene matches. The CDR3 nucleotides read TGTGCCAGCTTACAGGGGCCGCTAGAGACCCAGTACTTC. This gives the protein CASLQGPLETQYF.

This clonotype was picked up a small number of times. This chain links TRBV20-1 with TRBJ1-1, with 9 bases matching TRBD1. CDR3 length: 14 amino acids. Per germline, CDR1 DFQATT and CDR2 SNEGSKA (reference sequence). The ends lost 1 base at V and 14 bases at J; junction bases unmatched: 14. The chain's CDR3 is CSARAAVTGTGNFF. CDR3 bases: TGCAGTGCTAGAGCCGCGGTGACCGGGACAGGGAACTTCTTT.

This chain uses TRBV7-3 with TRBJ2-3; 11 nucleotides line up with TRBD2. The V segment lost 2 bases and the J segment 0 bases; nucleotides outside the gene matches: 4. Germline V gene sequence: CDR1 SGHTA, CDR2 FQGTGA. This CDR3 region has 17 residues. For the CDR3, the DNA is TGTGCCAGCAGCTTAGCTGGACTAGCGGGTAGCACAGATACGCAGTATTTT. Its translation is CASSLAGLAGSTDTQYF.

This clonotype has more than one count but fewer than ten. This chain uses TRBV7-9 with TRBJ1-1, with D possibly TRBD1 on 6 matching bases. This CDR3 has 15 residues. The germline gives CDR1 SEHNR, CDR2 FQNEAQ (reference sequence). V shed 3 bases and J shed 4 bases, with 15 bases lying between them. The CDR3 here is CASSFTPGQSTEAFF. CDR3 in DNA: TGTGCCAGCAGCTTTACCCCTGGACAGTCCACTGAAGCTTTCTTT.

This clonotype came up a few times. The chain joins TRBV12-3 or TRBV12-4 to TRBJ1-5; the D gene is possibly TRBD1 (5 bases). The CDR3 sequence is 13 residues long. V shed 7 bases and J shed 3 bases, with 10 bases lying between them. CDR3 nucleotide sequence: TGTGCCAGCACCCCGGGGCACAATCAGCCCCAGCATTTT. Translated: CASTPGHNQPQHF.

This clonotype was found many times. CDR3 nucleotide sequence: TGTGCCAGCAGTTTCATCGGGGGGTCAGCCTACGAGCAGTACTTC. Protein: CASSFIGGSAYEQYF. V and J are TRBV6-2 or TRBV6-3 and TRBJ2-7, with TRBD2 matching 7 bases. The J segment lost 2 bases and the V segment lost 4 bases, leaving 8 bases of the junction unmatched. Germline-derived CDR1 and CDR2 are MNHEY and SVGEGT. The CDR3 sequence is 15 residues long.

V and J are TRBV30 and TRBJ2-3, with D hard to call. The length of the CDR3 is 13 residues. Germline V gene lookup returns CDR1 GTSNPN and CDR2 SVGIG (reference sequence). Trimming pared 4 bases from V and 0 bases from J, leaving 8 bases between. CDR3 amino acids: CAWTAASTDTQYF. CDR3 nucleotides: TGTGCCTGGACGGCGGCTAGCACAGATACGCAGTATTTT.

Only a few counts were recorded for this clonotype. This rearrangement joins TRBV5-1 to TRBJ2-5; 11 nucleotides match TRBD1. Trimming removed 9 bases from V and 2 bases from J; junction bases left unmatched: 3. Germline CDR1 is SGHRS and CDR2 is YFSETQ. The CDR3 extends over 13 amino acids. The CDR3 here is CATRDRGQETQYF. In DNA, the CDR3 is TGCGCCACACGGGACAGGGGGCAAGAGACCCAGTACTTC.

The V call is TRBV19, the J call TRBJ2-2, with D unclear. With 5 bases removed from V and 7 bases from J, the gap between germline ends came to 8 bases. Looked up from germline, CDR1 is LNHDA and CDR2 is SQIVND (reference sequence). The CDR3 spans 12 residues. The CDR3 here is CASSLQIGELFF. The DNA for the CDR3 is TGTGCCAGTAGTCTTCAAATCGGGGAGCTGTTTTTT.

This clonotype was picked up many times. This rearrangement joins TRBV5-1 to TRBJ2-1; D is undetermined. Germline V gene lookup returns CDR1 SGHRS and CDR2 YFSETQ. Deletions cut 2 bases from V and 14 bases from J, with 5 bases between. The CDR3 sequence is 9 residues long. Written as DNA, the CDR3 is TGCGCCAGCAGCTTATTCAAGTTCTTC. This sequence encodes CASSLFKFF.

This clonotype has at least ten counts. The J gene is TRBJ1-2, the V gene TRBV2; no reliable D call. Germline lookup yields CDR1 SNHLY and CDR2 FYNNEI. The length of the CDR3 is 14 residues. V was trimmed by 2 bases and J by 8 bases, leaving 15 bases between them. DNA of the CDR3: TGTGCCAGCAGTGAAAATTCTGGGGAGGACGGCTACACCTTC. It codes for CASSENSGEDGYTF.

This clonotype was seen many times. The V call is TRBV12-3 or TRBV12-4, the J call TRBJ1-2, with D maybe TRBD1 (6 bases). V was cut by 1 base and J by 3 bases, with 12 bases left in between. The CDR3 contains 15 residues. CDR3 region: CASSLGRGADYGYTF. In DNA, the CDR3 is TGTGCCAGCAGTTTAGGGAGGGGGGCAGACTATGGCTACACCTTC.

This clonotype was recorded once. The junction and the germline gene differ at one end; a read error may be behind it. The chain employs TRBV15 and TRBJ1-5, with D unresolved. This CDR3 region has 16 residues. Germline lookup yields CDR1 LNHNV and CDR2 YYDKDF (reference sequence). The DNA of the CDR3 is TGTGCCACCAGCAGAGTATTCATCTATAGCAATCAGCCCCAGCTTTTT. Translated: CATSRVFIYSNQPQLF. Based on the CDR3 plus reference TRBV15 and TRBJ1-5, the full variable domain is DAMVIQNPRYQVTQFGKPVTLSCSQTLNHNVMYWYQQKSSQAPKLLFHYYDKDFNNEADTPDNFQSRRPNTSFCFLDIRSPGLGDTAMYLCATSRVFIYSNQPQLFGDGTRLSIL.

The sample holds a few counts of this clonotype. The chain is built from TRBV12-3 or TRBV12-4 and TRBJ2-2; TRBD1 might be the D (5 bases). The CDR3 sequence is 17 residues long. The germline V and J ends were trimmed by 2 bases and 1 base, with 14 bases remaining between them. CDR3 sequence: CASSLRGFVWNTGELFF. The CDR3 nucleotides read TGTGCCAGCAGTTTAAGGGGATTCGTATGGAACACCGGGGAGCTGTTTTTT.